The clone carrying this T cell receptor beta chain was seen many times. Antigen: not known. The sample comes from a study of Graves' ophthalmopathy and Graves' hyperthyroidism. Notes on the study in general: Sensitivity reached 85% to 90% and specificity about 81% for a 13-signature model separating ophthalmopathy from stable hyperthyroidism. The model flagged ophthalmopathy progression at approximately 66% sensitivity and 72.22% specificity.

Amplification targeted the TCR beta CDR3 regions, with RNA transcripts as the source material. First-round RT-PCR relied on HTBI primers, and a second-round multiplex PCR came next. TCRdb passed the multiplex PCR reads through MiXCR, listing each CDR3 protein once. The sample includes 450,000 or so distinct CDR3 sequences, roughly 14% of them seen just once. The V gene lost 5 bases and the J gene lost 1 base, with 13 bases spanning the gap. There are 14 residues in the CDR3. The V gene's germline CDR1 is SGHRS and CDR2 YFSETQ. Sequenced material: blood. The chain joins TRBV5-1 to TRBJ2-7; D is perhaps TRBD1 (5 bases). The source is a woman between 25 and 40 years old with Graves' ophthalmopathy. The CDR3 here is CASRTDLPSYEQYF. DNA of the CDR3: TGCGCCAGCAGGACAGACCTTCCTTCCTACGAGCAGTACTTC. Full variable domain (outside the CDR3, taken from reference TRBV5-1 and TRBJ2-7): KAGVTQTPRYLIKTRGQQVTLSCSPISGHRSVSWYQQTPGQGLQFLFEYFSETQRNKGNFPGRFSGRQFSNSRSEMNVSTLELGDSALYLCASRTDLPSYEQYFGPGTRLTVT.